Described below is a single TCR beta chain sequence and its context. Profiling relied on immunoSEQ multiplex PCR, and the TCRdb table lists in-frame clones only, not all of them. The table has tens of thousands of clones, roughly 92% seen once; the top ten hold 2.8%. The sample is drawn from a study of T cell changes during pregnancy in multiple sclerosis. Germline CDR1 reads LNHDA; CDR2 reads SQIVND (reference sequence). V lost 7 bases to trimming and J lost 6 bases, with 22 bases between them. This CDR3 spans 16 amino acids. V usage is TRBV19 and J usage is TRBJ2-1; perhaps TRBD2 as D (6 bases). The clonotype comes from a female donor in good health, enrolled as a control in a pregnancy study. The sequencing here drew on peripheral blood, taken in the third trimester of pregnancy. The CDR3 here is CASNGGVASRANEQFF. In DNA, the CDR3 is TGTGCCAGTAACGGGGGTGTAGCGTCGCGAGCCAATGAGCAGTTCTTC.